What follows are 11 T cell receptor beta chains derived from one specimen sequenced in a study of immune cell composition in non-small cell lung cancer. Normal lung was sampled as far from the tumour as possible, at least 3 cm. TCRdb's table, derived via immunoSEQ multiplex PCR, lists solely in-frame clones and lacks some. The sample carries some 2,000 clones, approximately 82% recorded once. Sequencing used non-adjacent lung tissue. These receptors came from a human donor with non-small cell lung cancer.

The V call is TRBV15, the J call TRBJ2-1; D might be TRBD2 (6 bases). Between the trimmed V and J ends, which lost 1 base and 4 bases, there was a span of 14 bases. Looked up from germline, CDR1 is LNHNV and CDR2 is YYDKDF (reference sequence). This CDR3 is 16 amino acids long. The CDR3 region has the DNA TGTGCCACCAGCAGAGGGTTAGCGGCCAGGTACAATGAGCAGTTCTTC. This encodes CATSRGLAARYNEQFF.

This rearrangement joins TRBV6-1 to TRBJ2-1; 10 bases fit TRBD2. Germline V gives CDR1 MNHNS, CDR2 SASEGT. Trimming removed 1 base from V and 15 bases from J; junction bases left unmatched: 6. The CDR3 is made up of 13 amino acids. CDR3 amino acids: CASSEGLAGDSFF. In DNA form, the CDR3 reads TGTGCCAGCAGTGAAGGGCTAGCGGGAGACTCGTTCTTC.

This sequence joins TRBV6-4 and TRBJ2-7, with no clear D. CDR1 is MRHNA, CDR2 SNTAGT, per germline. V was pared by 2 bases and J by 6 bases, with 11 bases between. This CDR3 comprises 13 residues. The CDR3 protein is CASSDEETGEQYF. CDR3 nucleotides: TGTGCCAGCAGTGACGAGGAGACCGGCGAGCAGTACTTC.

This clone came up once. The genes are TRBV19 and TRBJ2-7; TRBD2 aligns across 12 bases. The length of the CDR3 is 15 residues. Germline loops: CDR1 LNHDA, CDR2 SQIVND (reference sequence). The V and J ends lost 7 bases and 5 bases, in that order; junction bases with no gene match: 9. CDR3 bases: TGTGCCAGTACCCCAACAACTAGCGGGAGGAACGAGCAGTACTTC. Translating it yields CASTPTTSGRNEQYF.

This chain connects TRBV7-6 to TRBJ2-1; TRBD1 is a possible D gene (5 bases). Germline V gene data show CDR1 as SGHVS and CDR2 as FNYEAQ. The CDR3 totals 13 residues. V was pared by 4 bases and J by 5 bases, with 9 bases between. CDR3 in amino acids: CASSWTDNNEQFF. The CDR3 DNA sequence: TGTGCCAGCAGCTGGACGGACAACAATGAGCAGTTCTTC. The variable domain in full, completed from reference TRBV7-6 and TRBJ2-1, reads GAGVSQSPRYKVTKRGQDVALRCDPISGHVSLYWYRQALGQGPEFLTYFNYEAQQDKSGLPNDRFSAERPEGSISTLTIQRTEQRDSAMYRCASSWTDNNEQFFGPGTRLTVL.

J is TRBJ1-2 and V is TRBV7-2; no firm D call. The CDR3 runs 13 residues. The V and J ends lost 4 bases and 0 bases respectively, with 6 bases between them. Looked up from germline, CDR1 is SGHTA and CDR2 is FQGNSA. CDR3 bases: TGTGCCAGCAGCTCTAATCCTAACTATGGCTACACCTTC. Amino acids: CASSSNPNYGYTF.

This clone came up a few times. The chain is built from TRBV28 and TRBJ2-3; D is ambiguous. The V gene lost 4 bases and the J gene lost 2 bases, with 16 bases spanning the gap. Germline V gene sequence: CDR1 MDHEN, CDR2 SYDVKM. This CDR3 has 16 residues. CDR3 nucleotide sequence: TGTGCCAGCAGTTCACCCCTAGAGCCAGACACAGATACGCAGTATTTT. Amino acids: CASSSPLEPDTDTQYF.

This chain uses TRBV5-1 with TRBJ2-5; 10 nucleotides agree with TRBD2. CDR1 is SGHRS and CDR2 is YFSETQ in the germline V gene. J gave up 4 bases and V 2 bases, and 5 bases lay outside the gene matches. The CDR3 has 15 residues. The CDR3 here is CASSLAGGTVETQYF. The CDR3 nucleotides read TGCGCCAGCAGCTTAGCGGGAGGGACCGTAGAGACCCAGTACTTC.

The chain links TRBV29-1 to TRBJ1-5; no definite D call. V dropped 3 bases and J dropped 4 bases, with 10 bases sitting between them. Germline loops: CDR1 SQVTM, CDR2 ANQGSEA. This CDR3 has 13 residues. The CDR3 sequence: CSVDVGRNQPQHF. The CDR3 DNA reads as TGCAGCGTTGACGTCGGGAGAAATCAGCCCCAGCATTTT.

This clone was picked up one time. The genes are TRBV7-9 and TRBJ2-1, with TRBD2 matching over 9 bases. V lost 0 bases to trimming and J lost 13 bases; unmatched junction nucleotides: 4. This CDR3 is built from 13 residues. Germline CDR1 and CDR2: SEHNR and FQNEAQ (reference sequence). In DNA, the CDR3 is TGTGCCAGCAGCTTAGCGAGCGGGGGGCGACAGTTCTTC. This encodes CASSLASGGRQFF. Together with reference TRBV7-9 and TRBJ2-1, the CDR3 gives the full variable domain: DTGVSQNPRHKITKRGQNVTFRCDPISEHNRLYWYRQTLGQGPEFLTYFQNEAQLEKSRLLSDRFSAERPKGSFSTLEIQRTEQGDSAMYLCASSLASGGRQFFGPGTRLTVL.

J is TRBJ2-7 and V is TRBV29-1; TRBD2 aligns across 11 bases. The ends lost 4 bases at V and 1 base at J; junction bases unmatched: 6. CDR1 is SQVTM, CDR2 ANQGSEA, per germline. The CDR3 is made up of 15 amino acids. The DNA for the CDR3 is TGCAGCGTTGGTCGACTAGCGGGACGGTCCTACGAGCAGTACTTC. The encoded protein is CSVGRLAGRSYEQYF.